This T cell receptor beta chain derives from a study of vaccination effects on CD4 cells after COVID-19. Whole-study context: Each participant was administered two doses of either the BNT162b2 or the mRNA-1273 vaccine.

Assay: immunoSEQ multiplex PCR; the TCRdb copy retains only in-frame clones and omits some. Among about 45,000 clones listed, approximately 70% were seen once. The CDR3 runs 13 residues. Germline V gene lookup returns CDR1 GTSNPN and CDR2 SVGIG (reference sequence). V was cut by 2 bases and J by 8 bases, with 15 bases left in between. Sequencing followed a ViraFEST assay step that expanded antigen-specific CD4+ T cells with viral peptide pools. Having been cultured for less than 12 days, the cells underwent CD4+ T cell isolation. This individual contracted SARS-CoV-2 between March and December 2020, as verified by PCR. Peptides at 10 ug/ml and IL-2 at about 9.8 IU/ml were added to around 2 million PBMC per well. This clone was picked up one time. What it binds is not known.

The origin of this receptor is a human donor who had a prior SARS-CoV-2 infection. This chain uses TRBV30 with TRBJ1-2; the D gene is possibly TRBD1 (5 bases). The specimen was CD4+ T cells from PBMCs cultured with a peptide pool, collected before COVID-19 vaccination. The CDR3 sequence: CAWSTQGLWGYTF. The CDR3 coding sequence is TGTGCCTGGAGTACTCAGGGTTTGTGGGGCTACACCTTC.